This is a list of T cell receptor beta chains from one sample in a study. TCRdb passed the 5' RACE reads through MiXCR, listing each CDR3 protein once. Of 46,000 or so distinct CDR3 sequences detected, 22% appear once; the ten largest clones hold around 4.5%. Sequenced: Tregs sorted from a lymph node. All receptors derive from a female donor with breast cancer. CDR3s include the opening cysteine and the closing phenylalanine or tryptophan. Only part of the rows carry a size: once, few, many, or a class if the clone is expanded.

clone size,V gene,CDR3 length,CDR3 protein
NA,TRBV12-3/TRBV12-4,16,CASSKLSWDSNQPQHF
NA,TRBV5-4,13,CASSRGQGYEQYF
many,TRBV6-1,13,CASKTFSTDTQYF
few,TRBV9,16,CASSASDGRLNTEAFF
few,TRBV27,14,CASSPTPSSYEQYF
NA,TRBV9,16,CASSITRLSGANVLTF
NA,TRBV28,15,CASSSPQAGANVLTF
NA,TRBV7-9,16,CASSDILGLAGGEQFF
few,TRBV7-9,13,CASSNYRQETQYF
NA,TRBV7-6,17,CASSPRDLPFDTGELFF
NA,TRBV6-2/TRBV6-3,16,CASSYRTQQGDTEAFF
NA,TRBV12-3/TRBV12-4,15,CASSLEGTSSYEQYF
few,TRBV29-1,16,CSVEFLAGGPKDTQYF
NA,TRBV4-2,17,CASSQGGSSGSPVERYF
many,TRBV28,16,CASSPYQGGRAYEQYF
NA,TRBV20-1,15,CSARPLAEVPGEQYF
NA,TRBV4-1,12,CASSQAGREQFF
few,TRBV29-1,13,CSAVGSRLDTQYF
few,TRBV2,15,CASSGGRSSGETQYF
NA,TRBV20-1,12,CSARRGLETQYF
few,TRBV7-3,13,CASSAGQGAGYTF
many,TRBV24-1,15,CATSDWTSGRFEQYF
many,TRBV27,14,CASSLKRQGQEQFF
NA,TRBV9,16,CASSVDDRGLVGELFF
many,TRBV5-1,14,CASSWGQGAFEQYF
many,TRBV4-2,15,CASSQDRGFSYEQYF
medium-sized,TRBV4-1,12,CASSQDKETQYF
NA,TRBV20-1,12,CSAAENSYEQYF
few,TRBV24-1,13,CATSDPKSYGYTF
few,TRBV6-1,12,CASSESNSEQFF
many,TRBV6-5,13,CASSYAGAETQYF
few,TRBV4-1,18,CASSQVQETSGGDNEQFF
many,TRBV27,15,CASSRKTDLQETQYF
NA,TRBV6-2/TRBV6-3,16,CASSYSGQTNTGELFF
few,TRBV9,16,CASSAGLAVNTGELFF
few,TRBV5-1,14,CASSIQGLNSPLHF
NA,TRBV13,15,CASSNTIWGTDTQYF
many,TRBV2,14,CASRDSGLGETQYF
few,TRBV11-2,13,CASSPDYYNEQFF